This T cell receptor beta chain was sequenced in a study of blood T cell repertoires in COVID-19 (TCRdb year 2020). Study-level background: Samples covering the acute and convalescent phases of COVID-19 were provided by collaborators in the United States, Italy and Spain. The material from the prospective study consisted of cDNA or gDNA derived from T cells, B-cell-depleted T cells, or PBMCs. Subjects who had been exposed to COVID-19, were actively infected with it, or had recovered from it provided the deeply sampled blood TCRbeta repertoires that made up the dataset. The repertoires were released in a freely available public database meant as a resource for research on the immune response to SARS-CoV-2. The samples were drawn from two sources: the first 160 participants of the ongoing ImmuneRACE study, and fewer than 1,500 subjects contributed by 6 global collaborators. Nearly every sample came with metadata listing a de-identified subject ID, COVID-19 status, age in years and sex. HLA class I and class II types, where available, came from metadata supplied by the sample provider rather than from assay-based typing.

TCRbeta CDR3 regions were amplified from genomic DNA by means of the immunoSEQ Assay, a bias-controlled multiplex PCR. Regarding the original processing steps: The number of nucleated cells in each sample was estimated from the amplification of reference gene primers within the assay. Sequence reads were collapsed and filtered to measure the absolute abundance of every unique TCRbeta CDR3 rearrangement. Productive Simpson clonality was computed per sample as the square root of Simpson's diversity index over productive rearrangements. TCRdb took this table from immuneACCESS and kept in-frame rearrangements with V and J called. Such tables lack part of the clones; where checked against another copy, unresolved V genes explain under half of the gap, and the rest is unexplained. V and J calls and clone size are copied from that table; D and trimming were computed from the DNA. This sample gives around 400,000 clones in total; about 87% of them show up just once. In total, the top ten clones hold over 2% of the sample.

V was cut back by 0 bases and J by 7 bases, leaving a gap of 21 bases between them. The germline V gene provides CDR1 SQVTM and CDR2 ANQGSEA. The CDR3 covers 16 residues, taking in both the cysteine and the phenylalanine. The sequence is cut down to CDR3 DNA, 48 bases in frame from base 1. At one collaborating source in Seattle, patients were enrolled during active infection and were followed longitudinally through the course of disease. Collaborating institutions collected whole blood in K2EDTA tubes following their own protocols. Collaborator samples were shipped for TCRbeta analysis as frozen whole blood, isolated PBMCs, or DNA extracted from either sample type. This clone has just a few counts. Its antigen remains undetermined. Base qualities are not recorded, but no much larger clone differs from it by a single base. Results and caveats for the whole study, not just this receptor: How much clinical and demographic metadata was included differed by source and by participant, and the metadata was provided uncurated.

This chain is built from TRBV29-1 and TRBJ2-5; TRBD1 might be the D gene, on 5 matching bases. This TCR derives from an older woman with COVID-19, enrolled during active disease. The specimen was peripheral blood. The CDR3 sequence is CSVEDRSETARGTQYF. The nucleotide sequence is TGCAGCGTTGAAGATCGGTCGGAGACAGCGAGAGGGACCCAGTACTTC.